This T cell receptor (beta chain) was profiled in a study of CD4 T cells in relation to SARS-CoV-2 and coronaviruses. Study overall: Negative control cultures got HIV-1 Nef peptides or no peptide. The HLA restriction of the shared crossreactive spike epitopes was mapped.

Germline V gene data show CDR1 as MNHNY and CDR2 as SVGAGI (reference sequence). The CDR3 runs 15 residues. Trimming removed 5 bases from V and 2 bases from J; junction bases left unmatched: 6. Regarding this clone: The antigen remains undetermined.

CD4+ T cells from unexposed donors were obtained before the COVID-19 pandemic (2011-2018). The cells were cultured for 9 to 11 days before CD4+ T cells were isolated. Testing used SARS-CoV-2 S/N and four cold-coronavirus spikes on unexposed-donor CD4+ T cells, cells permitting. About 1.9 million PBMCs per well were cultured with around 9.2 IU/ml IL-2. Measured with immunoSEQ multiplex PCR; TCRdb has only the in-frame clones, and not every one. The table includes 9,000 to 15,000 clones, around four fifths detected once. The sequenced sample consisted of CD4+ T cells from PBMCs, cultured in vitro. The receptor's source is a human donor in good health. The rearrangement links TRBV6-6 to TRBJ2-7, with TRBD2 matching 10 bases. This chain's CDR3 is CASSGSGGAAYEQYF. CDR3 nucleotide sequence: TGTGCCAGCAGTGGGAGCGGGGGGGCTGCCTACGAGCAGTACTTC.